A selection of T cell receptor beta chains follows, all from one sample in a study of identical twins. TCRdb reprocessed the 5' RACE reads with MiXCR, giving one entry per CDR3 protein. This sample has roughly 1.6 million distinct CDR3 sequences, with roughly 35% found just once. The sequenced material came from cord blood. These receptors were collected from a newborn girl in good health. The CDR3 runs from the conserved cysteine through the conserved F or W. A D gene is named only where the DNA matches it firmly. Size is omitted from some rows. Given values are once, few, many or a class for expanded clones.

clone size	D gene	V gene	J gene	CDR3 protein	CDR3 DNA
NA	NA	TRBV20-1	TRBJ1-6	CSAPSSYNSPLHF	TGCAGTGCCCCGAGCTCCTATAATTCACCCCTCCACTTT
NA	TRBD1	TRBV20-1	TRBJ1-1	CSATSYRGNTEAFF	TGCAGTGCTACCAGTTACAGGGGGAACACTGAAGCTTTCTTT
few	NA	TRBV29-1	TRBJ1-1	CSVGGAGGDTEAFF	TGCAGCGTTGGGGGGGCCGGGGGTGACACTGAAGCTTTCTTT
few	TRBD1	TRBV5-6	TRBJ1-2	CASSLGDRIRYGYTF	TGTGCCAGCAGCTTGGGGGACAGGATCCGCTATGGCTACACCTTC
NA	NA	TRBV30	TRBJ1-2	CAWSEVFAYGYTF	TGTGCCTGGAGTGAGGTCTTCGCCTATGGCTACACCTTC
NA	TRBD1	TRBV7-2	TRBJ1-2	CASTGTGNYGYTF	TGTGCCAGCACCGGGACAGGGAACTATGGCTACACCTTC
NA	NA	TRBV7-6	TRBJ2-7	CASSLGTADNEQYF	TGTGCCAGCAGCTTGGGGACGGCAGACAATGAGCAGTACTTC
few	NA	TRBV6-5	TRBJ1-5	CASSPGAKNQPQHF	TGTGCCAGCAGCCCAGGGGCAAAGAATCAGCCCCAGCATTTT
NA	NA	TRBV10-3	TRBJ1-4	CAISGEAEKLFF	TGTGCCATCAGTGGGGAAGCTGAAAAACTGTTTTTT
NA	TRBD2	TRBV7-2	TRBJ2-1	CASSRSSGRAYNEQFF	TGTGCCAGCAGTAGATCTAGCGGGAGGGCCTACAATGAGCAGTTCTTC
few	NA	TRBV27	TRBJ2-1	CASSLIQRANNEQFF	TGTGCCAGCAGTTTAATCCAGCGGGCAAACAATGAGCAGTTCTTC
few	NA	TRBV27	TRBJ2-5	CASSLYPGRETQYF	TGTGCCAGCAGTTTATATCCGGGGAGGGAGACCCAGTACTTC
NA	NA	TRBV7-6	TRBJ2-3	CASSLGFDGTQYF	TGTGCCAGCAGCTTAGGTTTCGACGGTACGCAGTATTTT
NA	TRBD1	TRBV24-1	TRBJ2-3	CATSDGQAPTDTQYF	TGTGCCACCAGTGATGGACAGGCCCCCACAGATACGCAGTATTTT